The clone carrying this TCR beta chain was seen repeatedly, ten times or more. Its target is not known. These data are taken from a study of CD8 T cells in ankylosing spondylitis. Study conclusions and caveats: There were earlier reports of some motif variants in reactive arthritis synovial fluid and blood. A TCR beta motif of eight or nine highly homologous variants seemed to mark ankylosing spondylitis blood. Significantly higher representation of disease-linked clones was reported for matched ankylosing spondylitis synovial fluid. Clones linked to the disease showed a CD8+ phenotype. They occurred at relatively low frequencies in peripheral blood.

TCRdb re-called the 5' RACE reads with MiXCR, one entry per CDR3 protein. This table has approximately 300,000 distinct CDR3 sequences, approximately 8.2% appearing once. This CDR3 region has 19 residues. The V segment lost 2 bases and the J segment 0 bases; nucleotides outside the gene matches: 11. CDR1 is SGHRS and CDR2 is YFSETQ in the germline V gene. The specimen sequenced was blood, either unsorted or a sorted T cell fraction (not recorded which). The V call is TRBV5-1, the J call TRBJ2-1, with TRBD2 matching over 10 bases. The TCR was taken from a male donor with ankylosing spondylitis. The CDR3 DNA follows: TGCGCCAGCAGCTTCCTAGCGGGAGAATCCGAGAGCTCCTACAATGAGCAGTTCTTC. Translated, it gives CASSFLAGESESSYNEQFF.